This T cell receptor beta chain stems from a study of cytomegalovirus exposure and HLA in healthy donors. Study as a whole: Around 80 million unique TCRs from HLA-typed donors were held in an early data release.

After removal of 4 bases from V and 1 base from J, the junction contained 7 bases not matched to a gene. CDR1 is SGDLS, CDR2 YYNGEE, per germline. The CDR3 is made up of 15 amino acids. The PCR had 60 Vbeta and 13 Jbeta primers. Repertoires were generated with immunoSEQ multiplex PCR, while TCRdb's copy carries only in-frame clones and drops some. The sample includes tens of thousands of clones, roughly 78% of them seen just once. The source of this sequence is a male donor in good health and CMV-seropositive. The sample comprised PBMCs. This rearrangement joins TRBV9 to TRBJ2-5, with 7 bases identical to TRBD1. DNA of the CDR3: TGTGCCAGCAGCCGTCCCGAGGGGGCCCAAGAGACCCAGTACTTC. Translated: CASSRPEGAQETQYF.